Below are 26 T cell receptor beta chains sequenced from a single sample in a study of technical replicates of blood from a few donors. The protocol was immunoSEQ multiplex PCR, while the TCRdb copy is restricted to in-frame clones and leaves out a portion. Of about 56,000 clones detected, roughly 95% appear once; the ten largest clones hold about 3%. The sequencing input was PBMCs. The receptors were sampled from a human donor in good health. Some clones in this sample may be carry-over from other donors' samples.

Here the CDR3 reads CASTKGGKNQETQYF. DNA for the CDR3: TGTGCCAGCACAAAGGGAGGGAAAAACCAAGAGACCCAGTACTTC. V usage is TRBV28 and J usage is TRBJ2-5; TRBD2 agrees at 7 bases. The CDR3 length is 15 residues. Germline-derived CDR1 and CDR2 are MDHEN and SYDVKM. J lost 0 bases, V lost 7 bases, and 8 bases had no gene match.

This chain uses TRBV11-2 with TRBJ2-5; 11 bases match TRBD2. The CDR3 has 18 residues. Germline V CDR1 and CDR2: SGHAT, FQNNGV. V shed 1 base, J shed 4 bases, and the junction held 11 bases outside the gene matches. The CDR3 bases are TGTGCCAGCAGCTTAGTAGGAGTTAGCGGGAGGGCGGGAGAGACCCAGTACTTC. It is translated as CASSLVGVSGRAGETQYF. Based on the CDR3 plus reference TRBV11-2 and TRBJ2-5, the full variable domain is EAGVAQSPRYKIIEKRQSVAFWCNPISGHATLYWYQQILGQGPKLLIQFQNNGVVDDSQLPKDRFSAERLKGVDSTLKIQPAKLEDSAVYLCASSLVGVSGRAGETQYFGPGTRLLVL.

Only one count was recorded for this clone. The chain combines TRBV5-6 with TRBJ2-7; D might be TRBD1 (5 bases). Trimming removed 0 bases at V and 2 bases at J, with 9 bases between. CDR1 is SGHDT, CDR2 YYEEEE, per germline. The CDR3 sequence is 14 residues long. Written as DNA, the CDR3 is TGTGCCAGCAGCTTGGAGGGGATCCCCTACGAGCAGTACTTC. Its translation is CASSLEGIPYEQYF.

This chain joins TRBV5-1 and TRBJ1-1, with 8 bases matching TRBD1. The CDR3 runs 13 residues. CDR1 SGHRS and CDR2 YFSETQ come from the germline V gene. V was pared by 3 bases and J by 4 bases, with 2 bases of the junction left unmatched. The CDR3, as DNA: TGCGCCAGCAGCTCCACAGGGGGCACTGAAGCTTTCTTT. Translating it yields CASSSTGGTEAFF.

V and J are TRBV18 and TRBJ2-7, with D possibly matching TRBD1 (5 bases). The CDR3 totals 13 residues. Between the trimmed V and J ends, which lost 4 bases and 6 bases, there was a span of 13 bases. Germline CDR1 and CDR2: KGHSH and LQKENI. Here the CDR3 reads CASSQTQGPEQYF. The CDR3 DNA is TGTGCCAGCTCACAAACCCAGGGTCCCGAGCAGTACTTC.

V usage is TRBV6-6 and J usage is TRBJ2-5; possible D gene TRBD1, 6 bases. Germline lookup yields CDR1 MNHNY and CDR2 SVGAGI (reference sequence). Trimming pared 6 bases from V and 0 bases from J, leaving 14 bases between. The CDR3 extends over 15 amino acids. CDR3 sequence: CASRGDILYQETQYF. In DNA, the CDR3 is TGTGCCAGCAGAGGGGACATCCTGTACCAAGAGACCCAGTACTTC.

The rearrangement uses TRBV2 and TRBJ1-2, with 9 bases that match TRBD1. J gave up 5 bases and V 3 bases, and 1 base lay outside the gene matches. Germline CDR1 is SNHLY and CDR2 is FYNNEI. This CDR3 region has 13 residues. The CDR3 sequence is CASSEGQGYGYTF. The CDR3 bases are TGTGCCAGCAGTGAGGGACAGGGATATGGCTACACCTTC.

This chain uses TRBV5-1 with TRBJ2-3; TRBD2 matches 8 bases. J gave up 2 bases and V 0 bases, and 2 bases lay outside the gene matches. This CDR3 is 15 amino acids long. Germline V lookup: CDR1 SGHRS, CDR2 YFSETQ. The CDR3 loop is CASSLAGGVTDTQYF. The DNA for the CDR3 is TGCGCCAGCAGCTTGGCGGGAGGGGTCACAGATACGCAGTATTTT.

The V and J genes are TRBV5-6 and TRBJ1-4; D remains ambiguous. V gave up 3 bases and J gave up 0 bases, with 9 bases separating them. CDR3 length: 15 amino acids. Germline-derived CDR1 and CDR2 are SGHDT and YYEEEE. The CDR3 sequence is CASSSRFATNEKLFF. DNA of the CDR3: TGTGCCAGCAGCTCGCGTTTTGCAACTAATGAAAAACTGTTTTTT. The whole variable domain, remainder taken from reference TRBV5-6 and TRBJ1-4, is DAGVTQSPTHLIKTRGQQVTLRCSPKSGHDTVSWYQQALGQGPQFIFQYYEEEERQRGNFPDRFSGHQFPNYSSELNVNALLLGDSALYLCASSSRFATNEKLFFGSGTQLSVL.

This chain connects TRBV6-5 to TRBJ2-1; D is uncertain. Germline V lookup: CDR1 MNHEY, CDR2 SVGAGI. Between the trimmed V and J ends, which lost 3 bases and 7 bases, there was a span of 10 bases. The CDR3 has 13 residues. CDR3 amino acids: CASSYRAKNEQFF. Here the CDR3 DNA reads TGTGCCAGCAGTTATAGAGCCAAAAATGAGCAGTTCTTC.

The rearrangement joins TRBV23-1 to TRBJ2-7; D unresolved. TRBV23-1 is assigned to the ORF class and has an uncertain function. V dropped 2 bases and J dropped 6 bases, with 5 bases sitting between them. This CDR3 contains 11 residues. CDR3 DNA sequence: TGCGCCAGCAGTCAACGCGGCGAGCAGTACTTC. Amino acids: CASSQRGEQYF.

The rearrangement uses TRBV2 and TRBJ1-2; D not certain. V was trimmed by 4 bases and J by 4 bases, leaving 7 bases between them. In germline, CDR1 is SNHLY, CDR2 FYNNEI. This CDR3 has 12 amino acids. The CDR3 here is CASSGTVYGYTF. CDR3 in DNA: TGTGCCAGCAGTGGTACAGTCTATGGCTACACCTTC. The complete variable domain, with remaining parts taken from reference TRBV2 and TRBJ1-2, reads EPEVTQTPSHQVTQMGQEVILRCVPISNHLYFYWYRQILGQKVEFLVSFYNNEISEKSEIFDDQFSVERPDGSNFTLKIRSTKLEDSAMYFCASSGTVYGYTFGSGTRLTVV.

J is TRBJ1-6 and V is TRBV6-5, with 11 bases identical to TRBD1. V lost 4 bases to trimming and J lost 9 bases; unmatched junction nucleotides: 2. Germline values: CDR1 MNHEY, CDR2 SVGAGI. There are 14 residues in the CDR3. The CDR3 is CASSSGQGVSPLHF. The CDR3 nucleotides are TGTGCCAGCAGTTCGGGACAGGGGGTTTCACCCCTCCACTTT.

The rearrangement uses TRBV29-1 and TRBJ2-5; the match to TRBD2 covers 12 bases. The CDR3 extends over 15 amino acids. V shed 7 bases, J shed 4 bases, and the junction held 10 bases outside the gene matches. Germline V gene data show CDR1 as SQVTM and CDR2 as ANQGSEA. CDR3 protein: CSAQTSGGIGETQYF. The CDR3 DNA follows: TGCAGCGCCCAGACTAGCGGGGGCATTGGAGAGACCCAGTACTTC. The full variable domain, in which reference TRBV29-1 and TRBJ2-5 provide the parts outside the CDR3, is SAVISQKPSRDICQRGTSLTIQCQVDSQVTMMFWYRQQPGQSLTLIATANQGSEATYESGFVIDKFPISRPNLTFSTLTVSNMSPEDSSIYLCSAQTSGGIGETQYFGPGTRLLVL.

This clone was seen only once. As DNA, the CDR3 is TGTGCCAGCAGTGCTACCGGGATTCCTAATGAAAAACTGTTTTTT. Its protein is CASSATGIPNEKLFF. This rearrangement joins TRBV2 to TRBJ1-4; D ambiguous. Germline assignment: CDR1 SNHLY and CDR2 FYNNEI. The V and J ends lost 4 bases and 3 bases respectively, with 12 bases between them. The CDR3 extends over 15 amino acids.

The chain carries TRBV6-5 and TRBJ1-5, with 10 bases fitting TRBD1. The V gene end was trimmed by 4 bases and the J gene end by 2 bases; junction bases not matched to a gene: 2. This CDR3 spans 15 amino acids. Germline CDR1 is MNHEY and CDR2 is SVGAGI. DNA for the CDR3: TGTGCCAGCAGTTTAGGGACAGGGGGCAATCAGCCCCAGCATTTT. The encoded protein is CASSLGTGGNQPQHF.

The chain is built from TRBV27 and TRBJ1-2; D not certain. V was pared by 5 bases and J by 0 bases, with 10 bases between. The CDR3 runs to 14 residues. Germline V lookup: CDR1 MNHEY, CDR2 SMNVEV (reference sequence). The CDR3 reads CASSIRGTNYGYTF. The CDR3 DNA follows: TGTGCCAGCAGTATCCGGGGAACTAACTATGGCTACACCTTC.

This clone has just one count. The rearrangement joins TRBV5-1 to TRBJ2-1; D may be TRBD2 (5 bases). The length of the CDR3 is 15 residues. The germline gives CDR1 SGHRS, CDR2 YFSETQ. The germline V and J ends were trimmed by 3 bases and 0 bases, with 10 bases remaining between them. CDR3 protein: CASSSSGSSYNEQFF. Here the CDR3 DNA reads TGCGCCAGCAGCTCTAGTGGGAGCTCCTACAATGAGCAGTTCTTC.

The genes are TRBV19 and TRBJ2-3; D is unclear. Germline V gene lookup returns CDR1 LNHDA and CDR2 SQIVND (reference sequence). V gave up 3 bases and J gave up 2 bases, with 9 bases separating them. The CDR3 has 14 amino acids. The CDR3 reads CASSILDSTDTQYF. The CDR3 region has the DNA TGTGCCAGTAGTATCCTTGACTCCACAGATACGCAGTATTTT.

The chain joins TRBV27 to TRBJ2-7; 8 bases line up with TRBD1. The CDR3 has 14 amino acids. J lost 3 bases, V lost 6 bases, and 7 bases had no gene match. Per germline, CDR1 MNHEY and CDR2 SMNVEV (reference sequence). CDR3 residues: CASRGSGTGYEQYF. The CDR3 DNA sequence: TGTGCCAGCAGAGGATCCGGGACAGGCTACGAGCAGTACTTC.

This chain uses TRBV14 with TRBJ1-1; D may be TRBD1 (6 bases). The CDR3 runs to 15 residues. V was clipped by 5 bases and J by 4 bases, with 17 bases between them. Germline assignment: CDR1 SGHDN and CDR2 FVKESK. CDR3 residues: CASSAIGGMGTEAFF. CDR3 nucleotides: TGTGCCAGCAGCGCAATAGGGGGTATGGGCACTGAAGCTTTCTTT.

This chain uses TRBV6-6 with TRBJ1-2; D not certain. The germline V gene encodes CDR1 MNHNY and CDR2 SVGAGI (reference sequence). The CDR3 spans 14 residues. Between the trimmed V and J ends, which lost 6 bases and 8 bases, there was a span of 19 bases. Here the CDR3 DNA reads TGTGCCAGCAGCCACGACTTACACGGCCAGGGCTACACCTTC. It translates to CASSHDLHGQGYTF.

CDR3: CASSNSPGWREQYF. The CDR3 DNA reads TGTGCCAGCTCCAACTCCCCAGGGTGGCGCGAGCAGTACTTC. V gene TRBV6-5 combines with J gene TRBJ2-7; maybe TRBD1 (5 bases). The CDR3 consists of 14 residues. V was trimmed by 8 bases and J by 6 bases, leaving 20 bases between them. Germline values: CDR1 MNHEY, CDR2 SVGAGI.

This clone appeared a single time. This sequence joins TRBV4-3 and TRBJ1-3, with a weak D call TRBD1 (6 bases). Germline assignment: CDR1 LGHNA and CDR2 YSLEER. This CDR3 has 16 amino acids. Trimming shortened V by 1 base and J by 2 bases, and 12 bases separated the two germline ends. The CDR3: CASSQAAGEAGNTIYF. CDR3 sequence (DNA): TGCGCCAGCAGCCAAGCGGCAGGGGAAGCTGGAAACACCATATATTTT.

The V gene is TRBV2, the J gene TRBJ2-7; a possible D gene is TRBD2 (6 bases). CDR1 SNHLY and CDR2 FYNNEI come from the germline V gene. The CDR3 totals 17 residues. Trimming shortened V by 2 bases and J by 0 bases, and 17 bases separated the two germline ends. The CDR3 is CASSERLGLFSSYEQYF. The CDR3 DNA reads TGTGCCAGCAGTGAACGCTTGGGACTGTTTAGCTCCTACGAGCAGTACTTC.

This clone is a singleton in its sample. V and J are TRBV7-8 and TRBJ1-2; 10 nucleotides match TRBD1. The germline CDR1 and CDR2 sequences are SGHVS and FQNEAQ. The CDR3 length is 16 residues. The J segment lost 3 bases and the V segment lost 4 bases, leaving 8 bases of the junction unmatched. DNA of the CDR3: TGTGCCAGCAGCTATTGGGTTGGACAGGGGGACTATGGCTACACCTTC. Translation: CASSYWVGQGDYGYTF.